This paragraph reports one T cell receptor beta chain. Its antigen is as yet unknown. The data originate from a study of T cell responses to AZD1222 COVID-19 vaccine. Study as a whole: Samples with a second dose at about 4 or about 12 weeks were pooled together. Whole-study findings and limits: Most donors were white British and more were female, and clonal diversity was possibly underestimated.

V was shortened by 0 bases and J by 0 bases, with 9 bases between the two germline ends. The V gene's germline CDR1 is SGHRS and CDR2 YFSETQ. This CDR3 spans 15 amino acids. Method: immunoSEQ multiplex PCR; TCRdb's copy keeps in-frame clones and lacks some. The data hold around 96,000 clones, with about 88% observed a single time. The clonotype originates from an adult in good health. This material consisted of peripheral blood, taken on day 0 of AZD1222 vaccination. This chain links TRBV5-1 with TRBJ1-2, with D possibly matching TRBD1 (5 bases). This CDR3 reads CASSLGDGANYGYTF. The DNA of the CDR3 is TGCGCCAGCAGCTTGGGGGACGGTGCTAACTATGGCTACACCTTC.